The 19 T cell receptor beta chains listed next were all sequenced from one sample in a study of T-cell memory formation after mild COVID-19. TCRdb called the 5' RACE reads again in MiXCR, with one record for every CDR3 protein. The sample carries 450,000 or so distinct CDR3 sequences, about 20% recorded once. The sample comprised PBMCs or a T cell subset sorted from them (not recorded which). These receptors were taken from an adult woman who had mild COVID-19 (a few samples of this study predate the infection). Cell type and time point are not known.

The table lists this clonotype with a few counts. The chain links TRBV2 to TRBJ1-2; D is undetermined. There are 15 residues in the CDR3. Trimming shortened V by 7 bases and J by 0 bases, and 15 bases separated the two germline ends. In germline, CDR1 is SNHLY, CDR2 FYNNEI. The DNA for the CDR3 is TGTGCCAGCAATAATTGGTTGGAAGCTAACTATGGCTACACCTTC. Protein: CASNNWLEANYGYTF.

This chain's CDR3 is CASRPNRDSSYEQYF. CDR3 coding DNA: TGTGCCAGCAGACCTAACCGGGACAGCTCCTACGAGCAGTACTTC. The J gene is TRBJ2-7, the V gene TRBV6-6; 7 nucleotides match TRBD1. The J segment lost 0 bases and the V segment lost 6 bases, leaving 8 bases of the junction unmatched. Germline V CDR1 and CDR2: MNHNY, SVGAGI (reference sequence). The CDR3 sequence is 15 residues long.

This clonotype came up a few times. CDR3 residues: CASSAPGTGGPNTGELFF. DNA for the CDR3: TGCGCCAGCAGCGCGCCGGGGACAGGGGGACCGAACACCGGGGAGCTGTTTTTT. This chain joins TRBV5-1 and TRBJ2-2; the match to TRBD1 covers 11 bases. Germline-derived CDR1 and CDR2 are SGHRS and YFSETQ. This CDR3 spans 18 amino acids. After removal of 4 bases from V and 0 bases from J, the junction contained 8 bases not matched to a gene.

This chain links TRBV7-2 with TRBJ2-4, with D possibly matching TRBD1 (6 bases). The CDR3 loop spans 17 amino acids. The V gene's germline CDR1 is SGHTA and CDR2 FQGNSA. Trimming cost V 2 bases and J 3 bases, with 17 bases left between them. CDR3 protein: CASSLIYRVRDKNIQYF. The DNA of the CDR3 is TGTGCCAGCAGCTTAATATACAGGGTGCGAGACAAAAACATTCAGTACTTC.

This clonotype was seen more than once but under ten times. The gene calls are TRBV9 and TRBJ2-2, with 10 bases identical to TRBD2. Per the germline V gene, CDR1 is SGDLS and CDR2 is YYNGEE. There are 15 residues in the CDR3. Losses at the gene ends were 4 bases for V and 3 bases for J; bases not matched to a gene: 3. CDR3 bases: TGTGCCAGCAGCCCTAGCGGGAGTGACACCGGGGAGCTGTTTTTT. It yields the protein CASSPSGSDTGELFF.

The gene calls are TRBV4-3 and TRBJ2-1; D is unresolved. Germline lookup yields CDR1 LGHNA and CDR2 YSLEER. The germline V and J ends were trimmed by 3 bases and 9 bases, with 9 bases remaining between them. The CDR3 loop spans 12 amino acids. DNA of the CDR3: TGCGCCAGCAGCCAGATAAAGGGTGAGCAGTTCTTC. Protein product: CASSQIKGEQFF.

This chain joins TRBV9 and TRBJ2-5; 11 bases line up with TRBD2. V was pared by 0 bases and J by 2 bases, with 6 bases of the junction left unmatched. The germline V gene has CDR1 SGDLS and CDR2 YYNGEE. CDR3 length: 17 amino acids. As DNA, the CDR3 is TGTGCCAGCAGCGTAGGAACGGGGACTAGCGGACAAGAGACCCAGTACTTC. Translation: CASSVGTGTSGQETQYF.

This chain joins TRBV6-5 and TRBJ2-2; D possibly corresponds to TRBD2 (5 bases). This CDR3 spans 15 amino acids. Trimming stripped 8 bases from V and 2 bases from J, with 15 bases between. Germline loops: CDR1 MNHEY, CDR2 SVGAGI. The CDR3 here is CASGSRADNTGELFF. Here the CDR3 DNA reads TGTGCCAGCGGGTCGAGGGCAGATAACACCGGGGAGCTGTTTTTT.

This clonotype appeared a few times. The J gene is TRBJ1-1, the V gene TRBV3-1; no reliable D call. The CDR3 contains 16 residues. Trimming cost V 5 bases and J 0 bases, with 16 bases left between them. CDR1 is LGHDT, CDR2 YNNKEL, per germline (reference sequence). The CDR3 bases are TGTGCCAGCAGCAGGCGGGGAGTAGGTATGAACACTGAAGCTTTCTTT. Residues: CASSRRGVGMNTEAFF.

V gene TRBV9 combines with J gene TRBJ1-2; tentatively, D is TRBD1 (6 bases). This CDR3 comprises 15 residues. V lost 2 bases to trimming and J lost 0 bases, with 11 bases between them. Germline loops: CDR1 SGDLS, CDR2 YYNGEE. CDR3 DNA: TGTGCCAGCAGCGTCCGGGACATTTCTAACTATGGCTACACCTTC. As protein: CASSVRDISNYGYTF.

The table lists this clonotype with a few counts. The rearrangement uses TRBV2 and TRBJ1-5; D remains ambiguous. Between the trimmed V and J ends, which lost 8 bases and 1 base, there was a span of 9 bases. This CDR3 spans 13 amino acids. CDR1 SNHLY and CDR2 FYNNEI come from the germline V gene. The CDR3 here is CASQFGSNQPQHF. Written as DNA, the CDR3 is TGTGCCAGCCAATTTGGGAGCAATCAGCCCCAGCATTTT. Full variable domain (outside the CDR3, taken from reference TRBV2 and TRBJ1-5): EPEVTQTPSHQVTQMGQEVILRCVPISNHLYFYWYRQILGQKVEFLVSFYNNEISEKSEIFDDQFSVERPDGSNFTLKIRSTKLEDSAMYFCASQFGSNQPQHFGDGTRLSIL.

In this sample, this clonotype turned up many times. The chain joins TRBV2 to TRBJ2-7; D is perhaps TRBD1 (6 bases). The ends were cut back, 7 bases at V and 3 bases at J, with 10 bases in the middle. Germline V lookup: CDR1 SNHLY, CDR2 FYNNEI. CDR3 length: 12 amino acids. The chain's CDR3 is CASTRGYYEQYF. The CDR3 DNA is TGTGCCAGCACCAGGGGATACTACGAGCAGTACTTC.

V and J are TRBV5-1 and TRBJ2-2; TRBD2 aligns across 11 bases. The junction had 7 bases not matched to a gene; V was cut back by 5 bases and J by 1 base. Per the germline V gene, CDR1 is SGHRS and CDR2 is YFSETQ. The CDR3 runs 17 residues. The CDR3 loop reads CASRGTSGTVNTGELFF. The CDR3 coding sequence is TGCGCCAGCAGGGGGACTAGCGGAACGGTGAACACCGGGGAGCTGTTTTTT.

For this clonotype: A much bigger clone sits one base away, suggesting this may be a read error. J is TRBJ1-3 and V is TRBV7-8; D is perhaps TRBD1 (6 bases). Germline CDR1 and CDR2: SGHVS and FQNEAQ. CDR3 length: 16 residues. The CDR3 here is CAISLALGAYGNTIYF. CDR3 DNA: TGTGCCATCAGCTTAGCGTTGGGGGCGTATGGAAACACCATATATTTT. The whole variable domain, remainder taken from reference TRBV7-8 and TRBJ1-3, is GAGVSQSPRYKVAKRGQDVALRCDPISGHVSLFWYQQALGQGPEFLTYFQNEAQLDKSGLPSDRFFAERPEGSVSTLKIQRTQQEDSAVYLCAISLALGAYGNTIYFGEGSWLTVV.

This clonotype has more than one count but fewer than ten. The chain recombines TRBV12-3 or TRBV12-4 with TRBJ1-6, with 10 bases that match TRBD1. V was clipped by 0 bases and J by 10 bases; unmatched bases: 9. CDR3 length: 17 amino acids. This CDR3 is CASSLAHRDRGRSPLHF. Here the CDR3 DNA reads TGTGCCAGCAGTTTAGCCCACCGCGACAGGGGGCGGTCACCCCTCCACTTT.

In its sample, this clonotype was seen a few times. This sequence joins TRBV29-1 and TRBJ2-1; the D gene is possibly TRBD1 (6 bases). V was pared by 3 bases and J by 4 bases, with 10 bases between. The germline gives CDR1 SQVTM, CDR2 ANQGSEA. There are 13 residues in the CDR3. The CDR3 sequence: CSVDATGYNEQFF. CDR3 nucleotides: TGCAGCGTTGACGCCACAGGGTACAATGAGCAGTTCTTC.

This clonotype has just a few counts. The chain employs TRBV7-3 and TRBJ1-5, with D unclear. The CDR3 is made up of 14 amino acids. The V gene's germline CDR1 is SGHTA and CDR2 FQGTGA. Trimming took 0 bases from V and 6 from J, leaving 9 bases between them. CDR3 in DNA: TGTGCCAGCAGCTTAACGATAGCGGGTCAGCCCCAGCATTTT. The encoded protein is CASSLTIAGQPQHF.

The chain employs TRBV12-3 or TRBV12-4 and TRBJ2-1, with a possible D match to TRBD1 (6 bases). V gave up 6 bases and J gave up 1 base, with 13 bases separating them. The CDR3 length is 15 residues. Here the CDR3 DNA reads TGTGCCAGCAGGCCAGGGGCTGGGTCCTACAATGAGCAGTTCTTC. Encoded protein: CASRPGAGSYNEQFF.

This clonotype appeared a few times. The CDR3 DNA is TGTGCCAGCAGTCGAACCGGGACAGAAGACATTCAGTACTTC. It codes for CASSRTGTEDIQYF. This rearrangement joins TRBV12-3 or TRBV12-4 to TRBJ2-4; 7 bases map to TRBD1. Losses at the gene ends were 5 bases for V and 8 bases for J; bases not matched to a gene: 9. The CDR3 runs to 14 residues.